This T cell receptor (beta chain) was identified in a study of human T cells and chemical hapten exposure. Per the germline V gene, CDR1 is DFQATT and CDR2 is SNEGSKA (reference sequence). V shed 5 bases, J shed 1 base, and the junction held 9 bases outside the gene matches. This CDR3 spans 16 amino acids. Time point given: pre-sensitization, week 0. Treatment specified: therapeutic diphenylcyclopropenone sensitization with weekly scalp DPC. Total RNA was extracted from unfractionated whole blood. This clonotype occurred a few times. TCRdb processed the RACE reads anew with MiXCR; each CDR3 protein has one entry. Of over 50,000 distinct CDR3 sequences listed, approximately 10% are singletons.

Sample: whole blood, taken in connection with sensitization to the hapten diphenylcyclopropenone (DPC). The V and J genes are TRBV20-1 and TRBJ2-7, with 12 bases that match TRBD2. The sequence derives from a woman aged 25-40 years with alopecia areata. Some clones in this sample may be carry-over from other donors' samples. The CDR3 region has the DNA TGCAGTGCTCCTCCCCCGACTAGCGGGGGTTCCTACGAGCAGTACTTC. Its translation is CSAPPPTSGGSYEQYF.